The 4 T cell receptor beta chains given below trace back to one sample, sequenced in a study of neurological immune-mediated disorders. TCRdb reprocessed the 5' RACE reads with MiXCR, giving one entry per CDR3 protein. Counted here are about 48,000 distinct CDR3 sequences, under 13% occurring once; the ten biggest clones make up about 20%. What was sequenced was PBMCs. The receptor source for this set is a woman in her thirties or forties with HTLV-1-associated myelopathy (HAM/TSP).

This clonotype appeared many times. This sequence joins TRBV28 and TRBJ1-2, with D unclear. Trimming shortened V by 6 bases and J by 4 bases, and 15 bases separated the two germline ends. CDR1 and CDR2 (germline): MDHEN, SYDVKM. The CDR3 runs 14 residues. Written as DNA, the CDR3 is TGTGCCAGCAGCCTATTCGGTAGGAGCTATGGCTACACCTTC. Translated, it gives CASSLFGRSYGYTF.

This clonotype has ten or more counts. This chain connects TRBV12-3 or TRBV12-4 to TRBJ2-5; TRBD2 is a possible D gene (5 bases). Trimming took 5 bases from V and 2 from J, leaving 6 bases between them. This CDR3 comprises 12 residues. In DNA form, the CDR3 reads TGTGCCAGCAGTCCGGGACAAGAGACCCAGTACTTC. It is translated as CASSPGQETQYF.

The V gene is TRBV12-3 or TRBV12-4, the J gene TRBJ2-7, with 15 positions matching TRBD2. V lost 6 bases to trimming and J lost 0 bases; unmatched junction nucleotides: 6. The CDR3 has 17 amino acids. CDR3 region: CASRGTSGGQSSYEQYF. CDR3 DNA sequence: TGTGCCAGCAGAGGGACTAGCGGGGGGCAGAGCTCCTACGAGCAGTACTTC.

There are many counts of this clonotype. This sequence joins TRBV6-1 and TRBJ1-4; possible D gene TRBD1, 5 bases. V was cut by 5 bases and J by 5 bases, with 15 bases left in between. In germline, CDR1 is MNHNS, CDR2 SASEGT. The CDR3 runs 15 residues. For the CDR3, the DNA is TGTGCCAGCAGTCTATGGGACGGCCCGAATGAAAAACTGTTTTTT. Translation: CASSLWDGPNEKLFF.